This T cell receptor beta chain was sequenced in a study of blood T cells in healthy people across ages. Study results and caveats: Roughly linearly, TCR beta diversity per million T cells fell as age increased.

Investigators took roughly 9.5 milliliters of peripheral blood from every donor. Each sample provided at least 6 micrograms of extracted total RNA. A remark on this clonotype: The antigen is not known.

The ends were cut back, 3 bases at V and 3 bases at J, with 8 bases in the middle. CDR1 is MNHNS, CDR2 SASEGT, per germline. This CDR3 comprises 13 residues. Next came a second PCR, run for about 7 to 11 cycles, which used a sample-barcoded 5' primer along with a J-beta primer mix. TCRdb passed the 5' RACE reads through MiXCR, listing each CDR3 protein once. The sample includes over a million distinct CDR3 sequences, approximately 60% of them seen just once. V is TRBV6-1 and J is TRBJ1-2, with D possibly matching TRBD1 (6 bases). The sequence came from a man younger than 35 in good health. Sequencing input: blood. CDR3 sequence reads: CASSDGTHYGYTF. CDR3 coding DNA: TGTGCCAGCAGTGATGGGACACACTATGGCTACACCTTC.